The 14 T cell receptor beta chains in this list originate from one sample, sequenced in a study of cytomegalovirus exposure and HLA in healthy donors. PCR primers comprised 60 Vbeta and 13 Jbeta primers. Profiling relied on immunoSEQ multiplex PCR, and the TCRdb table lists in-frame clones only, not all of them. The table records 80,000 to 95,000 clones, 55% to 75% of them present only once. Sample: PBMCs. These TCRs come from a woman aged 45-65 years in good health and CMV-seropositive.

The genes are TRBV28 and TRBJ2-7, with TRBD1 identical over 7 bases. V lost 6 bases, J lost 3 bases, and 5 bases stayed unmatched. The CDR3 is made up of 13 amino acids. The germline gives CDR1 MDHEN, CDR2 SYDVKM. In DNA form, the CDR3 reads TGTGCCAGCAGATCCGGGACAGTCTACGAGCAGTACTTC. This codes for CASRSGTVYEQYF.

This clone was observed a few times. The chain uses TRBV5-1 and TRBJ1-1; D perhaps matches TRBD1 (5 bases). V was trimmed by 2 bases and J by 1 base, leaving 15 bases between them. Germline loops: CDR1 SGHRS, CDR2 YFSETQ. The CDR3 length is 16 residues. The DNA for the CDR3 is TGCGCCAGCAGCTTAGTCGACAGTGGAACGAACACTGAAGCTTTCTTT. Residues: CASSLVDSGTNTEAFF.

The chain carries TRBV29-1 and TRBJ1-4; D is ambiguous. Trimming shortened V by 1 base and J by 8 bases, and 11 bases separated the two germline ends. The CDR3 length is 13 residues. Germline V gene sequence: CDR1 SQVTM, CDR2 ANQGSEA. The CDR3 reads CSVEGDGGEKLFF. Written as DNA, the CDR3 is TGCAGCGTTGAAGGAGACGGCGGAGAAAAACTGTTTTTT.

The rearrangement links TRBV7-3 to TRBJ2-1; the match to TRBD2 covers 13 bases. The germline V gene has CDR1 SGHTA and CDR2 FQGTGA. This CDR3 is built from 20 residues. Losses at the gene ends were 5 bases for V and 0 bases for J; bases not matched to a gene: 13. The chain's CDR3 is CASSPRGLAGAPSSYNEQFF. CDR3 DNA sequence: TGTGCCAGCAGCCCCCGCGGACTAGCGGGAGCCCCAAGCTCCTACAATGAGCAGTTCTTC.

This sequence joins TRBV6-1 and TRBJ1-1; TRBD1 might be the D (6 bases). The length of the CDR3 is 12 residues. Trimming removed 7 bases from V and 7 bases from J, with 13 bases in between. Per germline, CDR1 MNHNS and CDR2 SASEGT. This CDR3 reads CASKDRWDEAFF. Here the CDR3 DNA reads TGTGCCAGCAAAGACAGGTGGGATGAAGCTTTCTTT.

This chain links TRBV6-5 with TRBJ1-4, with D possibly being TRBD1 (6 bases). Trimming pared 7 bases from V and 1 base from J, leaving 10 bases between. Germline V lookup: CDR1 MNHEY, CDR2 SVGAGI. This CDR3 has 14 amino acids. The CDR3 nucleotides are TGTGCCAGCATCTCGACAGGAACTAATGAAAAACTGTTTTTT. Translated, it gives CASISTGTNEKLFF.

The chain employs TRBV29-1 and TRBJ1-4, with 7 bases aligning to TRBD1. Germline loops: CDR1 SQVTM, CDR2 ANQGSEA. The CDR3 has 15 residues. V lost 6 bases, J lost 3 bases, and 10 bases stayed unmatched. Here the CDR3 reads CSVGTVGQSNEKLFF. CDR3 sequence (DNA): TGCAGCGTCGGAACGGTGGGACAGTCTAATGAAAAACTGTTTTTT.

The V gene is TRBV25-1, the J gene TRBJ1-1; D perhaps matches TRBD1 (5 bases). Trimming stripped 5 bases from V and 5 bases from J, with 15 bases between. This CDR3 has 14 residues. CDR1 MGHDK and CDR2 SYGVNS come from the germline V gene. CDR3: CASSPRAGRTEAFF. The DNA for the CDR3 is TGTGCCAGCAGTCCCAGGGCAGGGAGGACTGAAGCTTTCTTT.

This chain links TRBV2 with TRBJ2-7, with D unclear. Germline V CDR1 and CDR2: SNHLY, FYNNEI. This CDR3 contains 13 residues. Trimming took 7 bases from V and 0 from J, leaving 10 bases between them. CDR3 in amino acids: CASNLVASYEQYF. In DNA, the CDR3 is TGTGCCAGCAATTTGGTGGCCTCCTACGAGCAGTACTTC.

To note about this clone: Without the conserved terminal phenylalanine or tryptophan, this CDR3 likely stems from a read error. The gene calls are TRBV5-6 and TRBJ1-2; D is perhaps TRBD1 (6 bases). From germline, CDR1 is SGHDT and CDR2 YYEEEE. The ends were cut back, 1 base at V and 2 bases at J, with 12 bases in the middle. CDR3 length equals 15 residues. Here the CDR3 reads CASSLFSGANYGYTL. The CDR3 DNA follows: TGTGCCAGCAGCTTGTTTTCAGGGGCGAACTATGGCTACACCCTC.

V and J are TRBV7-9 and TRBJ2-7; 8 bases are a match to TRBD2. Trimming took 1 base from V and 5 from J; bases not matched to a gene: 7. The CDR3 runs 15 residues. In germline, CDR1 is SEHNR, CDR2 FQNEAQ (reference sequence). This chain's CDR3 is CASSLVGRAENEQYF. The CDR3 DNA is TGTGCCAGCAGCTTAGTCGGGAGGGCCGAAAACGAGCAGTACTTC.

The chain is built from TRBV28 and TRBJ2-1, with 16 bases matching TRBD2. The ends lost 5 bases at V and 6 bases at J; junction bases unmatched: 16. Germline values: CDR1 MDHEN, CDR2 SYDVKM. The CDR3 sequence is 20 residues long. The CDR3 region is CASSPSPGTSGRVFFNEQFF. CDR3 in DNA: TGTGCCAGCAGTCCTTCCCCGGGGACTAGCGGGAGGGTTTTTTTCAATGAGCAGTTCTTC.

The table lists this clone with a count of one. V usage is TRBV6-5 and J usage is TRBJ2-1; 10 bases map to TRBD2. The CDR3 covers 15 residues. Germline values: CDR1 MNHEY, CDR2 SVGAGI. The V segment lost 6 bases and the J segment 5 bases; nucleotides outside the gene matches: 7. CDR3 DNA: TGTGCCAGCAGACCCCTGGGACTAGCGAACAATGAGCAGTTCTTC. Translated: CASRPLGLANNEQFF.

The rearrangement uses TRBV5-4 and TRBJ1-1; D might be TRBD1 (6 bases). CDR1 and CDR2 from the germline V gene are SGHNT and YYREEE (reference sequence). The V end was cut by 0 bases, the J end by 6 bases, with 12 bases between. The CDR3 has 14 amino acids. In DNA form, the CDR3 reads TGTGCCAGCAGCTTGGCACAGGGAAAATCTGAAGCTTTCTTT. It codes for CASSLAQGKSEAFF.